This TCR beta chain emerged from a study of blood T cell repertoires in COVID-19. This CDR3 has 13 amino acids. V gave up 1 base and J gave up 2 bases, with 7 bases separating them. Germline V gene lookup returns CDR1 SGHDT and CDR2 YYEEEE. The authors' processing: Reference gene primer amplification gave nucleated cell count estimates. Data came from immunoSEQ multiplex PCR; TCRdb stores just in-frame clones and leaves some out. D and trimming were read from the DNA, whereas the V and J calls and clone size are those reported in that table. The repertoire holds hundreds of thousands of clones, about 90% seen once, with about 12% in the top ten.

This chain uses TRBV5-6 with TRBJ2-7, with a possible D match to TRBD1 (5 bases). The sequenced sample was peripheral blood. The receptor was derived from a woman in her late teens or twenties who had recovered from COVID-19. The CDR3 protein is CASSLSGPYEQYF. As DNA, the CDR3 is TGTGCCAGCAGCTTGTCAGGGCCCTACGAGCAGTACTTC.